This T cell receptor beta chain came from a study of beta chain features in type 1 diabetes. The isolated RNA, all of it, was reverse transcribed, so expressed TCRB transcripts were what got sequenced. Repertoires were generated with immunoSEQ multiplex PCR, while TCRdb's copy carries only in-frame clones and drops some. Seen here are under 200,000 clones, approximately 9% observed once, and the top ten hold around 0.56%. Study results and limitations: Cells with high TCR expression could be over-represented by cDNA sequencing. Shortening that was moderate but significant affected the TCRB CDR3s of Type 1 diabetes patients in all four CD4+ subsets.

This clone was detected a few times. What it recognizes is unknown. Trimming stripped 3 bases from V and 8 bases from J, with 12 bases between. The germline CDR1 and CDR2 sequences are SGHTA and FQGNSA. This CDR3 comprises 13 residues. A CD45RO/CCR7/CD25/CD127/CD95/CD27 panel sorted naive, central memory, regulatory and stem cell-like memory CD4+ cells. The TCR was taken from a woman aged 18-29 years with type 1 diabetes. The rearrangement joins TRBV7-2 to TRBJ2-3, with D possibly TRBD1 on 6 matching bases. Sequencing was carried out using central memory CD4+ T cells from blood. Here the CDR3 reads CASSFPGGGTQYF. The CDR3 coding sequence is TGTGCCAGCAGCTTCCCTGGGGGCGGTACGCAGTATTTT. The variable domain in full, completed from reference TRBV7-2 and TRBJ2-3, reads GAGVSQSPSNKVTEKGKDVELRCDPISGHTALYWYRQSLGQGLEFLIYFQGNSAPDKSGLPSDRFSAERTGGSVSTLTIQRTQQEDSAVYLCASSFPGGGTQYFGPGTRLTVL.